One T cell receptor (beta chain) is described in this entry. The antigen remains unidentified. The PCR used 60 Vbeta and 13 Jbeta primers. Clones were sequenced by immunoSEQ multiplex PCR, and TCRdb holds only the in-frame ones, with some missing. The table records 150,000 to 200,000 clones, 75% of them present only once. Germline CDR1 is SGHRS and CDR2 is YFSETQ. V was cut by 4 bases and J by 1 base, with 17 bases left in between. The CDR3 consists of 16 residues. These data are taken from a study of cytomegalovirus exposure and HLA in healthy donors. Study-level results: Previously analyzed data showed that most TCR beta V segments were productive at a frequency of about 87% or about 30%. Using the classifier, cytomegalovirus status was reportedly diagnosed with high specificity and sensitivity. There were 160 or so TCR beta chains listed as cytomegalovirus-associated. In vitro data verified three CMV-associated chains as specific for CMV antigens.

This sequence joins TRBV5-1 and TRBJ1-1, with D uncertain. This clonotype was obtained from a woman aged 40 to 49 in good health and CMV-seropositive. Sequencing was done on a sample of PBMCs. The CDR3 loop is CASSELLSVANTEAFF. The CDR3 nucleotides are TGCGCCAGCAGCGAACTACTCTCCGTCGCGAACACTGAAGCTTTCTTT. Looking up the rest from reference TRBV5-1 and TRBJ1-1 gives the full variable domain: KAGVTQTPRYLIKTRGQQVTLSCSPISGHRSVSWYQQTPGQGLQFLFEYFSETQRNKGNFPGRFSGRQFSNSRSEMNVSTLELGDSALYLCASSELLSVANTEAFFGQGTRLTVV.